This T cell receptor (beta chain) was sequenced during a study of blood T cell repertoires in COVID-19. Sequencing was performed with immunoSEQ multiplex PCR; in TCRdb, only in-frame clones are kept and a portion is missing. The sample lists some 110,000 clones; about 82% were seen once. The CDR3 has 14 residues. V was trimmed by 1 base and J by 8 bases, leaving 13 bases between them. CDR1 and CDR2 (germline): LNHDA, SQIVND (reference sequence). The sequenced sample consisted of peripheral blood. The chain couples TRBV19 to TRBJ2-3; perhaps TRBD2 as D (6 bases). The source is a man at least 80 years old with COVID-19, enrolled during active disease. The CDR3 loop is CASSIGSGRGTQYF. CDR3 nucleotide sequence: TGTGCCAGTAGTATAGGTAGCGGAAGAGGTACGCAGTATTTT.